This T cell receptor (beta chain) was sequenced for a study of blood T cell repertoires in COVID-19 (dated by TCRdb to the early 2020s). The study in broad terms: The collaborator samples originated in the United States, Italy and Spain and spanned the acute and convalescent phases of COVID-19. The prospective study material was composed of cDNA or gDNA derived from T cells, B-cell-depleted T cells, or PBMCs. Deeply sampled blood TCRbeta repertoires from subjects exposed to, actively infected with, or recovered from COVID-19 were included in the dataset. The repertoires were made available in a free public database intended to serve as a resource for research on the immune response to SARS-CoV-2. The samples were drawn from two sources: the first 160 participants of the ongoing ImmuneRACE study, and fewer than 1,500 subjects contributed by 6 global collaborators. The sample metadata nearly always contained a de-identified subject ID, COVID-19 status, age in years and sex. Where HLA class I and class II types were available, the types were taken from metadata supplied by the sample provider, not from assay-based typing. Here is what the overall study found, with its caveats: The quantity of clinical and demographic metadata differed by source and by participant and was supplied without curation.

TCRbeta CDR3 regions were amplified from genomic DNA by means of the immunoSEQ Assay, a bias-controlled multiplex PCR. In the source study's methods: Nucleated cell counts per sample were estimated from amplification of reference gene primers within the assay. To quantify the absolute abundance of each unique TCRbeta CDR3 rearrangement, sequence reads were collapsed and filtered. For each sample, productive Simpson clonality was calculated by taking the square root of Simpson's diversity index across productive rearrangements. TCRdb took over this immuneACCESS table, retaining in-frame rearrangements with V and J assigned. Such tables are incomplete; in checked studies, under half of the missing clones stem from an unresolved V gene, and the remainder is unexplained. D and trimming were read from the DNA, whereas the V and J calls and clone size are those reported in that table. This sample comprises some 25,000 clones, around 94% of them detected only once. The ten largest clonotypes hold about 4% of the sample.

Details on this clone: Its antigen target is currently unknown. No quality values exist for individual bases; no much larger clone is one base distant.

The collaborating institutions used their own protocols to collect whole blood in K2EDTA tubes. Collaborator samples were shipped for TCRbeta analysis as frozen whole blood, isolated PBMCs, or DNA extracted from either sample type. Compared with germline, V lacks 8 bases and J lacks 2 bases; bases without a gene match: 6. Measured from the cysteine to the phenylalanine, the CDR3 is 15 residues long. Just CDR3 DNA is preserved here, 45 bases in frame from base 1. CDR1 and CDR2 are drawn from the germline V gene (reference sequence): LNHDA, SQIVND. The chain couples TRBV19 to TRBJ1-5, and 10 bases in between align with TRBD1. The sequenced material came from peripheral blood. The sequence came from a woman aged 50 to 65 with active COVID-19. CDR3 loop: CASGLTGGGNQPQHF. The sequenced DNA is TGTGCCAGTGGCCTGACAGGGGGCGGCAATCAGCCCCAGCATTTT.